This T cell receptor (beta chain) was observed in a study of cytomegalovirus exposure and HLA in healthy donors. Study-level background: Falling in the Caucasian-associated ancestry cluster were 80% to 90% of 300 to 500 genotyped donors. Regarding the study as a whole: Roughly 170 TCR beta chains were listed as cytomegalovirus-associated. The study carried out a later analysis of TCR beta sequences. It associated 15,000 to 20,000 of them with specific HLA alleles at a false discovery rate of 0.05. Most likely, a cluster of highly shared sequence variants arose as a sequencing artifact.

The count of this clone is one. The antigen is undetermined. Primers for the PCR totalled 60 Vbeta and 13 Jbeta. Sequencing was performed with immunoSEQ multiplex PCR; in TCRdb, only in-frame clones are kept and a portion is missing. The sample holds about 120,000 clones, over 70% seen once. This CDR3 has 17 amino acids. V lost 4 bases to trimming and J lost 5 bases; unmatched junction nucleotides: 10. Germline V lookup: CDR1 MNHEY, CDR2 SMNVEV (reference sequence). The chain uses TRBV27 and TRBJ2-3; 12 bases fit TRBD2. The sequencing sample was made of PBMCs. This sequence was found in a woman aged 18-30 years in good health and CMV-seronegative. The CDR3 reads CASSYLLAGGVLDTQYF. The CDR3 DNA follows: TGTGCCAGCAGTTACCTACTAGCGGGGGGCGTCCTAGATACGCAGTATTTT.